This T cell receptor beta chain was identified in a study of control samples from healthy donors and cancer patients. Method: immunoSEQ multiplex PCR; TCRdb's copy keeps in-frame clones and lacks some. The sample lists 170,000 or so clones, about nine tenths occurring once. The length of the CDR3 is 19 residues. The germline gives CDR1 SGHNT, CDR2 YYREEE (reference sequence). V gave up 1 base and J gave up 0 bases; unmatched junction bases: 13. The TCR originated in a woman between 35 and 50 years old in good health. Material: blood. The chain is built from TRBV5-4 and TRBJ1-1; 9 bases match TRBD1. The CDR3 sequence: CASSLTGGEEWSMNTEAFF. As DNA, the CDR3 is TGTGCCAGCAGCTTGACAGGGGGCGAGGAGTGGTCCATGAACACTGAAGCTTTCTTT.